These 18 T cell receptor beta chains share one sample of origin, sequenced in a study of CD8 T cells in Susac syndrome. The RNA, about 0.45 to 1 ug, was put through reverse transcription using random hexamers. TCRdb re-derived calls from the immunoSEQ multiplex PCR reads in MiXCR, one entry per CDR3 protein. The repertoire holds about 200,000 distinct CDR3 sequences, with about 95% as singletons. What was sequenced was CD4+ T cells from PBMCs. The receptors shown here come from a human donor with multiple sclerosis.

This chain's CDR3 is CASSQGRGGDEKLFF. The CDR3 DNA reads as TGTGCCAGCAGCCAGGGCAGGGGCGGGGATGAAAAACTGTTTTTT. The rearrangement joins TRBV5-4 to TRBJ1-4, with D possibly being TRBD1 (6 bases). Germline V gives CDR1 SGHNT, CDR2 YYREEE (reference sequence). This CDR3 spans 15 amino acids. V lost 4 bases to trimming and J lost 6 bases, with 16 bases between them.

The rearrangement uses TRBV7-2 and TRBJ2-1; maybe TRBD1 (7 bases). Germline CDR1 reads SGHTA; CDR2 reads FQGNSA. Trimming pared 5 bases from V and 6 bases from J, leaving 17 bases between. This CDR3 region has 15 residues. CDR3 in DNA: TGTGCCAGCAGCCCTCGACAGGGACTTTTCAATGAGCAGTTCTTC. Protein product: CASSPRQGLFNEQFF.

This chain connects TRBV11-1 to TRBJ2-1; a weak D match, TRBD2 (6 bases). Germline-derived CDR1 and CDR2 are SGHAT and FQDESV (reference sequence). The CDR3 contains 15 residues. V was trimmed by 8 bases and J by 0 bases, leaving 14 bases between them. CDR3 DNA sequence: TGTGCCAGCTGCCTAGCGTCAAGCTCCTACAATGAGCAGTTCTTC. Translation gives CASCLASSSYNEQFF.

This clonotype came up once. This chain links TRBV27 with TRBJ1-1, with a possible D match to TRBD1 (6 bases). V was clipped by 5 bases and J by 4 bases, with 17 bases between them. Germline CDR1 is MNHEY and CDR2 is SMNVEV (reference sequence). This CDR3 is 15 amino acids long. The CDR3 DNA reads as TGTGCCAGCAGTCCTCGGCAGGGGCGAGTCACTGAAGCTTTCTTT. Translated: CASSPRQGRVTEAFF.

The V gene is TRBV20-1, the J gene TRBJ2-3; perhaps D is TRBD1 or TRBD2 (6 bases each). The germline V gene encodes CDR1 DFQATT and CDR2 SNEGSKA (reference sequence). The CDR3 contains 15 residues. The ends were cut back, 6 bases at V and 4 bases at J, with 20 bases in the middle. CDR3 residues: CSARRGPLKADTQYF. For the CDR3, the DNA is TGCAGTGCCAGACGGGGGCCCTTGAAGGCAGATACGCAGTATTTT.

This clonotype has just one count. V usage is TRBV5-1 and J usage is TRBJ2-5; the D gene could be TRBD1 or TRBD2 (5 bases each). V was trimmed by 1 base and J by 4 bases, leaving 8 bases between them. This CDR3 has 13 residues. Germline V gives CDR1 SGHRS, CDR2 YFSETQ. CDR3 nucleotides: TGCGCCAGCAGCTTGACTGGGGGAGAGACCCAGTACTTC. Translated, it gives CASSLTGGETQYF.

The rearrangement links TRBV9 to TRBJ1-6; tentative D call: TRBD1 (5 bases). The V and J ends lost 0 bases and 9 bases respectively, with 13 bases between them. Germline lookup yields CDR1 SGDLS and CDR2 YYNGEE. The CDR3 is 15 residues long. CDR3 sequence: CASSVGRGGPSPLHF. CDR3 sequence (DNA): TGTGCCAGCAGCGTAGGAAGGGGCGGCCCTTCACCCCTCCACTTT.

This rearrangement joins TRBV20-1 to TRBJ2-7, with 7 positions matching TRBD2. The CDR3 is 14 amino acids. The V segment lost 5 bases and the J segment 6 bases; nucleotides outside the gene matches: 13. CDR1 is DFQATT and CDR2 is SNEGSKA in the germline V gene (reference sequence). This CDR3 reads CSAFSGRASGEQYF. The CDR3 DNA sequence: TGCAGTGCTTTTAGCGGGCGAGCCTCCGGCGAGCAGTACTTC.

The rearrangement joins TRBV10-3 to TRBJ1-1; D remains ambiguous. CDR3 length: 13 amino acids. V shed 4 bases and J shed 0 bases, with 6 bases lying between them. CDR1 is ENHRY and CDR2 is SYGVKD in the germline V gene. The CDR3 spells CAISVEMNTEAFF. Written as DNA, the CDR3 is TGTGCCATCAGTGTGGAGATGAACACTGAAGCTTTCTTT.

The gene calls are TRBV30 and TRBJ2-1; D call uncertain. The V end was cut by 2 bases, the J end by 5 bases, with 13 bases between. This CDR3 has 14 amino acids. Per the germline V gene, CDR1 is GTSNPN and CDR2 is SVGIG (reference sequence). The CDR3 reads CAWSKGRANNEQFF. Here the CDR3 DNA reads TGTGCCTGGAGTAAGGGAAGGGCGAACAATGAGCAGTTCTTC.

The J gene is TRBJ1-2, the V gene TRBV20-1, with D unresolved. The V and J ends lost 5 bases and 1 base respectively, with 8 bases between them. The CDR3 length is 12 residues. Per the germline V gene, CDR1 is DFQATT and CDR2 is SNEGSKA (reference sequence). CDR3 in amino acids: CSASEHNYGYTF. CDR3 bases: TGCAGTGCTTCGGAGCATAACTATGGCTACACCTTC.

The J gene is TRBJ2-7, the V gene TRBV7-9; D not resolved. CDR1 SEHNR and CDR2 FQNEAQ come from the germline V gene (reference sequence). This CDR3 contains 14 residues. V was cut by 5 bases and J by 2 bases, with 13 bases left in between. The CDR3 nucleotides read TGTGCCAGCAGCCCAACAGAAGTCCCCTACGAGCAGTACTTC. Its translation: CASSPTEVPYEQYF.

The CDR3 DNA sequence: TGTGCCAGCAGTTACACCCGCCAGGGTAGAGTCACTGAAGCTTTCTTT. It yields the protein CASSYTRQGRVTEAFF. The rearrangement joins TRBV6-5 to TRBJ1-1, with D possibly TRBD1 on 5 matching bases. V shed 2 bases and J shed 4 bases, with 17 bases lying between them. This CDR3 has 16 amino acids. CDR1 and CDR2 (germline): MNHEY, SVGAGI.

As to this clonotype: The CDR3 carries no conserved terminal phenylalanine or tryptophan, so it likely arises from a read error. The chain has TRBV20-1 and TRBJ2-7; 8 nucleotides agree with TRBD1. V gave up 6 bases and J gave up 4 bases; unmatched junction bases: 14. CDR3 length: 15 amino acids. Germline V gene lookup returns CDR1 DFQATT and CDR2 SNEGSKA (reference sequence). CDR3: CSATAQGASPYEQYL. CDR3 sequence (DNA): TGCAGTGCAACCGCCCAGGGGGCGAGCCCTTACGAGCAGTACCTC.

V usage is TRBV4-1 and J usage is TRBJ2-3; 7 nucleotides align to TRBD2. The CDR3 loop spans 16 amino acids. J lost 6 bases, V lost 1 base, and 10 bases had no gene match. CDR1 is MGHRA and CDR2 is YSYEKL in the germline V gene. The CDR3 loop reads CASSQGQLALADTQYF. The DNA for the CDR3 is TGCGCCAGCAGCCAAGGGCAACTAGCGTTGGCGGATACGCAGTATTTT.

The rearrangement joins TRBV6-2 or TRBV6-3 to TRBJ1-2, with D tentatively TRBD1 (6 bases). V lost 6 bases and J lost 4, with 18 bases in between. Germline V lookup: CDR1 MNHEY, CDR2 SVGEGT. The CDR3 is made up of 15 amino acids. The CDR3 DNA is TGTGCCAGCAGCTCGACGGGGGCGGAAAGCTATGGCTACACCTTC. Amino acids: CASSSTGAESYGYTF.

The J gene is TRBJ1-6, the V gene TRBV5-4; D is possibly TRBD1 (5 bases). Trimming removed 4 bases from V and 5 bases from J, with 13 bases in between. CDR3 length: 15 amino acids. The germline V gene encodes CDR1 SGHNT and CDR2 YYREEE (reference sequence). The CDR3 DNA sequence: TGTGCCAGCAGCCCTCTAGACAGAAATAATTCACCCCTCCACTTT. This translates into CASSPLDRNNSPLHF. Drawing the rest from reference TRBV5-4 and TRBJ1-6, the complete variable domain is ETGVTQSPTHLIKTRGQQVTLRCSSQSGHNTVSWYQQALGQGPQFIFQYYREEENGRGNFPPRFSGLQFPNYSSELNVNALELDDSALYLCASSPLDRNNSPLHFGNGTRLTVT.

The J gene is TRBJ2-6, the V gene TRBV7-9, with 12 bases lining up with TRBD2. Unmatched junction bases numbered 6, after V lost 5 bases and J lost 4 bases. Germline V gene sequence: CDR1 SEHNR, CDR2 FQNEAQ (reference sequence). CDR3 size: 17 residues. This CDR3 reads CASSTSGRPIGANVLTF. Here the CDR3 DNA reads TGTGCCAGCAGCACTAGCGGGAGGCCCATCGGGGCCAACGTCCTGACTTTC.